The 8 T cell receptor beta chains below all came from one sample that was sequenced in a study of T cells expressing NK-cell markers. Reprocessing the 5' RACE reads, TCRdb reports a single entry for every CDR3 protein and omits DNA. This sample contains 440,000 or so distinct CDR3 sequences. Sequencing used blood T cells: a sorted CD56 or NKG2C T cell subset, CD4+ or CD8+ T cells, or bulk PBMC T cells (not recorded which). Every receptor here comes from a woman between 18 and 69 years old in good health.

The chain recombines TRBV6-5 with TRBJ1-2. The CDR3 is 13 amino acids. The germline V gene has CDR1 MNHEY and CDR2 SVGAGI. The CDR3 sequence: CASSYSRTQGYTF.

J is TRBJ2-2 and V is TRBV4-1; TCRdb's assignment of TRBD1 cannot be checked, as there is no DNA. The CDR3 has 18 amino acids. CDR1 and CDR2 (germline): MGHRA, YSYEKL. The CDR3 loop is CASSPERGSAGRTGELFF.

J is TRBJ2-7 and V is TRBV11-2; TCRdb picks TRBD2, but there is no DNA to check that call. Germline values: CDR1 SGHAT, CDR2 FQNNGV. The CDR3 runs 17 residues. CDR3 in amino acids: CASSLSRLAGFTYEQYF.

The chain combines TRBV6-5 with TRBJ2-3; TCRdb selects TRBD1, and the lack of DNA leaves this call unchecked. This CDR3 has 15 residues. Germline V gene data show CDR1 as MNHEY and CDR2 as SVGAGI. CDR3 amino acids: CASSYSAGGTDTQYF.

The CDR3 region is CASSSGLTTQETQYF. This sequence joins TRBV6-2 or TRBV6-3 and TRBJ2-5; the D call from TCRdb, TRBD2, cannot be confirmed without DNA. The germline V gene encodes CDR1 MNHEY and CDR2 SVGEGT. This CDR3 has 15 amino acids.

This chain joins TRBV28 and TRBJ2-2; TCRdb designates TRBD2, a call that cannot be tested without DNA. The CDR3 runs to 14 residues. The germline V gene encodes CDR1 MDHEN and CDR2 SYDVKM. CDR3: CASSQLGRRGELFF.

This chain connects TRBV7-9 to TRBJ1-6; the D call from TCRdb, TRBD1, cannot be confirmed without DNA. This CDR3 comprises 15 residues. Per germline, CDR1 SEHNR and CDR2 FQNEAQ (reference sequence). The CDR3 region is CASSSPGQGNSPLHF.

The chain employs TRBV9 and TRBJ1-3. This CDR3 comprises 15 residues. Germline lookup yields CDR1 SGDLS and CDR2 YYNGEE. The CDR3 spells CASSVAVGTGNTIYF. The whole variable domain, filled in from reference TRBV9 and TRBJ1-3, reads DSGVTQTPKHLITATGQRVTLRCSPRSGDLSVYWYQQSLDQGLQFLIQYYNGEERAKGNILERFSAQQFPDLHSELNLSSLELGDSALYFCASSVAVGTGNTIYFGEGSWLTVV.